This T cell receptor beta chain was retrieved from a study of blood T cell repertoires in COVID-19. The J segment lost 6 bases and the V segment lost 6 bases, leaving 9 bases of the junction unmatched. Germline V gives CDR1 LGHDT, CDR2 YNNKEL (reference sequence). The CDR3 is made up of 14 amino acids. Authors' methods: Nucleated cell number was recorded as an estimate derived from reference gene primer amplification. Generated by immunoSEQ multiplex PCR, the TCRdb table keeps only in-frame clones and is missing some. V and J calls and clone size come straight from that table; D and trimming were deduced from the DNA. The sample lists 85,000 to 100,000 clones; approximately 80% were seen once.

This sequence originates from an elderly man with COVID-19, enrolled during active disease. Sequenced input: peripheral blood. The rearrangement links TRBV3-1 (or the pseudogene TRBV3-2) to TRBJ2-7; 9 nucleotides match TRBD2. In nucleotides, the CDR3 is TGTGCCAGCAGAAATAGCGGGAGATCCGGCGAGCAGTACTTC. Amino acids: CASRNSGRSGEQYF.